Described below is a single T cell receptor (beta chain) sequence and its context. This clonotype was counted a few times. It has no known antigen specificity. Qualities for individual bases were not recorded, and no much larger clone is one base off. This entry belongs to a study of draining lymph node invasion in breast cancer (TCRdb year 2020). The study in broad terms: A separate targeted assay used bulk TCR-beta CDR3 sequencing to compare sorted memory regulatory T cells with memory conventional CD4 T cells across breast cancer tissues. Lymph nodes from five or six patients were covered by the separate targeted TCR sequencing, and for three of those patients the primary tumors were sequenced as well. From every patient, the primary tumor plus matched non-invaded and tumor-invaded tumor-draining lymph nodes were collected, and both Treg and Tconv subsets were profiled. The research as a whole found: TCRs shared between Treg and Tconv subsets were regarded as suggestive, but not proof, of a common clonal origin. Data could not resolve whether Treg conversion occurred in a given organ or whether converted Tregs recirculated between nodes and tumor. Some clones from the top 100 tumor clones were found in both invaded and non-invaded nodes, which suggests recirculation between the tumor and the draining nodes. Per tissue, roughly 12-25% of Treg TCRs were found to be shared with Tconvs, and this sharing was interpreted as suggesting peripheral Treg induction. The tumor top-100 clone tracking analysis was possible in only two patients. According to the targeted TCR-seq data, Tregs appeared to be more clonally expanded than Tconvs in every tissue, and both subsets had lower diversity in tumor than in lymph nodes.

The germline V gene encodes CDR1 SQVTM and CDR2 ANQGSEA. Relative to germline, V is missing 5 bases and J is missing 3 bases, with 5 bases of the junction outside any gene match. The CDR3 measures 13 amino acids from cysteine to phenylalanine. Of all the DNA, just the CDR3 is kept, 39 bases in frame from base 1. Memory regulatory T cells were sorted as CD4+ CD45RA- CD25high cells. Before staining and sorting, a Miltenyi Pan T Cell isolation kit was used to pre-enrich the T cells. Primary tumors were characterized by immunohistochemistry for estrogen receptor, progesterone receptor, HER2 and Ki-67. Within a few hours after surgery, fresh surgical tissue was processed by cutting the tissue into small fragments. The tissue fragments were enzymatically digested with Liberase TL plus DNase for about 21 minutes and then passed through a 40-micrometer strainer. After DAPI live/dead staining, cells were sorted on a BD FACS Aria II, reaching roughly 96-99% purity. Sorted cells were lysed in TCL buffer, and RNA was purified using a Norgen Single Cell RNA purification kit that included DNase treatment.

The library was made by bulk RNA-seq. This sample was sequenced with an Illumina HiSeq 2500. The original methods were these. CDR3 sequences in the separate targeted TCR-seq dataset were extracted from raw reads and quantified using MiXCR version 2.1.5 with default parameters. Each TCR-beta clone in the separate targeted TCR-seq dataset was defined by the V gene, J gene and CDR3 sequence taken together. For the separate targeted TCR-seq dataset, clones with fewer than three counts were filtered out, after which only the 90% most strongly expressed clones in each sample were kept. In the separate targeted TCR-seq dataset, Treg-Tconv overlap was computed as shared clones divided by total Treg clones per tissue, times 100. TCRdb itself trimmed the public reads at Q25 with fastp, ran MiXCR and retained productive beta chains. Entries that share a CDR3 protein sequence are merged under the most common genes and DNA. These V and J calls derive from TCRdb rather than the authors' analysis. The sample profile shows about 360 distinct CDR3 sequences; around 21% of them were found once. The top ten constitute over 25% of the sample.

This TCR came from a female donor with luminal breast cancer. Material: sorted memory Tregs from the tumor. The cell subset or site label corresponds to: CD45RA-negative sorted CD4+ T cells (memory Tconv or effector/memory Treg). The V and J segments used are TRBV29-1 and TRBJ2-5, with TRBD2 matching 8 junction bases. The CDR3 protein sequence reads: CSVIRLAKETQYF. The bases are TGCAGCGTTATTAGACTAGCGAAAGAGACCCAGTACTTC.